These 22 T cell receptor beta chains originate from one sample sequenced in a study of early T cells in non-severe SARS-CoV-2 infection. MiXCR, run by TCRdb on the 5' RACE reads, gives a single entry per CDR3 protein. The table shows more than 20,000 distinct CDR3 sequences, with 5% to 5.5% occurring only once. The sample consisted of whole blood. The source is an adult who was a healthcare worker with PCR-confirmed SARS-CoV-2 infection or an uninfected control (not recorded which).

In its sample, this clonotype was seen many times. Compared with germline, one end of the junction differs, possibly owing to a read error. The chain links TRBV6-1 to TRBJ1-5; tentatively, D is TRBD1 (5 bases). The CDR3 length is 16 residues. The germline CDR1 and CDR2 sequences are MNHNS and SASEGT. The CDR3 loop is CASIEGVEGIYQPQHF. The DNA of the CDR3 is TGTGCCAGCATTGAAGGGGTGGAAGGGATCTATCAGCCCCAGCATTTT.

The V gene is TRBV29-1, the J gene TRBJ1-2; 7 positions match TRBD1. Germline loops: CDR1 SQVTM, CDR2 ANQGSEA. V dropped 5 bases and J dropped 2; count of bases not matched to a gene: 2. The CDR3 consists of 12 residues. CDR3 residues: CSVRDRNYGYTF. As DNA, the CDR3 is TGCAGCGTTCGGGACAGAAACTATGGCTACACCTTC.

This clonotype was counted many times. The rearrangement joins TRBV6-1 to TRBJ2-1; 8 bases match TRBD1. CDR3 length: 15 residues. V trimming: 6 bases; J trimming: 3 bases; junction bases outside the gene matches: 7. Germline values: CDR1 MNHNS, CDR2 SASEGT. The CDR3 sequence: CASSLQGEFYNEQFF. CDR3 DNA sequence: TGTGCCAGCAGCCTACAGGGGGAGTTCTACAATGAGCAGTTCTTC.

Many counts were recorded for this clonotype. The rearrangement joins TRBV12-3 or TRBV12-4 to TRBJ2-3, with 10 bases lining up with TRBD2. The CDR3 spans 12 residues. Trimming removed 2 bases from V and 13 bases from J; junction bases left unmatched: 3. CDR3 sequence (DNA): TGTGCCAGCAGTTTACGGAGCGGGAGGGAGTATTTT. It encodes CASSLRSGREYF.

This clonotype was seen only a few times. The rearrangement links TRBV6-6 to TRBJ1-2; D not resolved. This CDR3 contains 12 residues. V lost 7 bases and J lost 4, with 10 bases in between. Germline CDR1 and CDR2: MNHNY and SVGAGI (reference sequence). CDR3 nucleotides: TGTGCCAGCACTGCAGGCTCCTATGGCTACACCTTC. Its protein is CASTAGSYGYTF.

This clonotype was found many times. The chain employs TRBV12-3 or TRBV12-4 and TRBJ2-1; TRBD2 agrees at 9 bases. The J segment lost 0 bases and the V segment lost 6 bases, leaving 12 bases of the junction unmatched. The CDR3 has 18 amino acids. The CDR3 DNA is TGTGCCAGCAGCTCCAATAGCGGGAGTTCGCTCTCCTACAATGAGCAGTTCTTC. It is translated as CASSSNSGSSLSYNEQFF.

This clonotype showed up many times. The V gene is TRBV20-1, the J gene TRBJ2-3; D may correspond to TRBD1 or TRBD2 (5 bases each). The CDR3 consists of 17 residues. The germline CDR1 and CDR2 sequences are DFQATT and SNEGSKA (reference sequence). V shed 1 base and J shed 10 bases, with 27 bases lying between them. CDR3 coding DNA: TGCAGTGCTAGAGGGCGAGGGGAACTACTGCTCAAAAAGCCGCAGTATTTT. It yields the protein CSARGRGELLLKKPQYF.

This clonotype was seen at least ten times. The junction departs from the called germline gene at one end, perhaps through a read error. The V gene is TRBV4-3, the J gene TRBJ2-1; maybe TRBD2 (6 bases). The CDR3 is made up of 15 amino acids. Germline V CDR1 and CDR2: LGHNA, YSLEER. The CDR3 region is CASSPHGGPYNEQFF. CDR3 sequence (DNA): TGCGCCAGCAGCCCCCACGGAGGGCCCTATAATGAGCAGTTCTTC.

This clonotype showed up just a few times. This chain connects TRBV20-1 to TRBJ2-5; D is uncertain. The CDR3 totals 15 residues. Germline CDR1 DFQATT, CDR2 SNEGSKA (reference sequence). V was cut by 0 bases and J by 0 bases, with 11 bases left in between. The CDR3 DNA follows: TGCAGTGCTAGAGATCACCTAGGGAACCAAGAGACCCAGTACTTC. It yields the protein CSARDHLGNQETQYF.

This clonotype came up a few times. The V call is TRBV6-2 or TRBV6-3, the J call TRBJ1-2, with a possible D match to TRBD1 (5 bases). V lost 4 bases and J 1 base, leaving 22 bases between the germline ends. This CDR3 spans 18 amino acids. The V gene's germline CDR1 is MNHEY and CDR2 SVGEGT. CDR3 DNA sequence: TGTGCCAGCAGTTCACTCCTTCGGGAAGACAGACTTAACTATGGCTACACCTTC. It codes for CASSSLLREDRLNYGYTF.

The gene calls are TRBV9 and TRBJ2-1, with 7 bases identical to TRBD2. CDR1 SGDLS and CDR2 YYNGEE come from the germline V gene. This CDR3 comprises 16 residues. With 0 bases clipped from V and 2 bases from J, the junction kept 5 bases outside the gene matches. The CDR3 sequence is CASSVVGTTAYNEQFF. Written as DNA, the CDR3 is TGTGCCAGCAGCGTAGTGGGGACTACCGCCTACAATGAGCAGTTCTTC.

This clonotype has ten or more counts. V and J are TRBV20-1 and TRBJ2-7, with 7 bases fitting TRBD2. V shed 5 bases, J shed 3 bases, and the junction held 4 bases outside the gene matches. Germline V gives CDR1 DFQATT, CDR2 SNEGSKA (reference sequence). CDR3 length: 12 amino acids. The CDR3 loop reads CSAQAGYYEQYF. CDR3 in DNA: TGCAGTGCTCAAGCGGGATACTACGAGCAGTACTTC.

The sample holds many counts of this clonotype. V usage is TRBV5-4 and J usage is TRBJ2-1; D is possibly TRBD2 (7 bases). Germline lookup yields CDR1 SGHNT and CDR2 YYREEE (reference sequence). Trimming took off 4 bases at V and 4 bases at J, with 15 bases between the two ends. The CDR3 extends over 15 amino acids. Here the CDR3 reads CASSGTGGQYNEQFF. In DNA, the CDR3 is TGTGCCAGCAGCGGAACGGGGGGCCAATACAATGAGCAGTTCTTC.

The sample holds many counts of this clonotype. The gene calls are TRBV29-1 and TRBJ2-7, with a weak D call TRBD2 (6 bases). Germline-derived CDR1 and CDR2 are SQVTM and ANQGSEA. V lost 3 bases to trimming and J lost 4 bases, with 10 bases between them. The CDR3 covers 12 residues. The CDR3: CSVEGGGYEQYF. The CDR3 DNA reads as TGCAGCGTTGAGGGCGGAGGGTACGAGCAGTACTTC.

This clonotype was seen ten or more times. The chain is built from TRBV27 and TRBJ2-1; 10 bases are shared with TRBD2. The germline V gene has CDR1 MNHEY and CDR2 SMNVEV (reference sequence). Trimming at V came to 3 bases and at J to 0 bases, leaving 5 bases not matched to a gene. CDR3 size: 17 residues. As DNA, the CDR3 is TGTGCCAGCAGTTTGAATCCTAGCGGGAGCTCCTACAATGAGCAGTTCTTC. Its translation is CASSLNPSGSSYNEQFF.

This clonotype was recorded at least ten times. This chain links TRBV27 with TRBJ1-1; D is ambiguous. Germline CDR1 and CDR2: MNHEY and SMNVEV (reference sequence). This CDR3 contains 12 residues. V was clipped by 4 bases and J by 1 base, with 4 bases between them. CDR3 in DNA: TGTGCCAGCAGTTCAGGGAACACTGAAGCTTTCTTT. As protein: CASSSGNTEAFF.

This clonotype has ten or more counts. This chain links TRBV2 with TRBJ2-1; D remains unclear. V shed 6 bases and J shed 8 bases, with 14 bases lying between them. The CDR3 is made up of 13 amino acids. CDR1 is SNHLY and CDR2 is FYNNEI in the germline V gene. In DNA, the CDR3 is TGTGCCAGCAGAGCAGGCCTTTGGGATGAGCAGTTCTTC. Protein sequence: CASRAGLWDEQFF.

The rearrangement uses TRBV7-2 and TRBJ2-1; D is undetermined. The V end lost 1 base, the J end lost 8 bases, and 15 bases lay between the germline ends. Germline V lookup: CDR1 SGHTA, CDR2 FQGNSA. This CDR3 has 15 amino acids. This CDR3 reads CASSLGLPPRDEQFF. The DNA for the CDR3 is TGTGCCAGCAGCTTAGGACTCCCCCCCCGCGATGAGCAGTTCTTC.

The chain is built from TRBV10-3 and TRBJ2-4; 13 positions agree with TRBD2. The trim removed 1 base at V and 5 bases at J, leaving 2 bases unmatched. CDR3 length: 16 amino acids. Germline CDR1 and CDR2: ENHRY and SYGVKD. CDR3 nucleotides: TGTGCCATCAGTGAGTATGGGACTAGCGGGGAAAACATTCAGTACTTC. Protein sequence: CAISEYGTSGENIQYF.

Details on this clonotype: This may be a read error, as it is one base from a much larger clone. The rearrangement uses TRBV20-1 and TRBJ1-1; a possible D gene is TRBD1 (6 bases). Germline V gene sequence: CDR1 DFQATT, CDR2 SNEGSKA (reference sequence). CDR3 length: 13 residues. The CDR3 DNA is TGCAGTACTAGAGGGGGACTGAACACTGAAGCTTTCTTT. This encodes CSTRGGLNTEAFF.

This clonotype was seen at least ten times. The CDR3 loop reads CASSKVGEQFF. The CDR3 DNA reads as TGTGCCAGCAGCAAAGTTGGTGAGCAGTTCTTC. This rearrangement joins TRBV7-2 to TRBJ2-1; D unclear. The ends were cut back, 5 bases at V and 9 bases at J, with 8 bases in the middle. The CDR3 consists of 11 residues. From germline, CDR1 is SGHTA and CDR2 FQGNSA.

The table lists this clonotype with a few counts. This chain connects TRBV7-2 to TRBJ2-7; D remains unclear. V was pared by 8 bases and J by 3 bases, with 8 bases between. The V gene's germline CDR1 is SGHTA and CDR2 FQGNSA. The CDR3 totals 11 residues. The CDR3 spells CASGSYYEQYF. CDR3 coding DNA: TGTGCCAGCGGCTCGTACTACGAGCAGTACTTC.